The T cell receptor (beta chain) described here comes from a study of cytomegalovirus exposure and HLA in healthy donors. Points from the study as a whole: Rare TCR sequences predominated, though certain public TCRs were found in many donors. Judged likely to be a sequencing artifact was a cluster of highly shared sequence variants. In vitro work confirmed that a few CMV-associated chains recognize CMV antigens. Earlier analysis yielded a pattern in which most TCR beta V segments were productive about 87% or about 30% of the time.

Germline V CDR1 and CDR2: LNHDA, SQIVND (reference sequence). The CDR3 spans 14 residues. Of note for this clone: What it binds is unknown. The junction shows a germline mismatch at one end, possibly a read error.

Amplification used 60 Vbeta primers and 13 Jbeta primers. Using immunoSEQ multiplex PCR, the repertoire was profiled, and TCRdb retains in-frame clones only, with some absent. The repertoire consists of over 150,000 clones, with just under 80% occurring once and the leading ten covering about 3.4%. The receptor was derived from a woman between 45 and 65 years old in good health and CMV-seropositive. Sample: PBMCs. The gene calls are TRBV19 and TRBJ1-5, with 8 nucleotides matching TRBD1. The CDR3 reads CAGSLTGENQPQHF. DNA of the CDR3: TGTGCCGGTAGCCTGACAGGGGAAAATCAGCCCCAGCATTTT.